These 15 T cell receptor beta chains share one sample of origin, sequenced in a study of cytomegalovirus exposure and HLA in healthy donors. This PCR relied on a set of 60 Vbeta primers and 13 Jbeta primers. TCRdb's table, derived via immunoSEQ multiplex PCR, lists solely in-frame clones and lacks some. The table records roughly 190,000 clones, approximately 90% of them present only once. The sequencing sample was made of PBMCs. Every receptor here comes from a boy aged 2 to 10 in good health and CMV-seronegative.

The rearrangement uses TRBV5-1 and TRBJ2-2; a possible D gene is TRBD1 (6 bases). Germline CDR1 is SGHRS and CDR2 is YFSETQ. This CDR3 spans 16 amino acids. V was clipped by 8 bases and J by 2 bases, with 19 bases between them. The CDR3 DNA follows: TGCGCCAGTACACTTTACAGGGCAACCAACACCGGGGAGCTGTTTTTT. Its protein product is CASTLYRATNTGELFF.

The chain links TRBV5-6 to TRBJ2-5; weak D call: TRBD2 (6 bases). The end of the DNA aligns better with TRBJ2-7, so the J call may be wrong. Germline CDR1 reads SGHDT; CDR2 reads YYEEEE. The CDR3 runs 16 residues. The CDR3 loop reads CASSRIGGAEGDEQYF. The CDR3, as DNA: TGTGCCAGCAGCCGAATAGGAGGGGCCGAGGGCGACGAGCAGTACTTC.

The chain couples TRBV29-1 to TRBJ1-2, with TRBD1 matching 7 bases. The trim removed 7 bases at V and 2 bases at J, leaving 7 bases unmatched. The germline V gene encodes CDR1 SQVTM and CDR2 ANQGSEA. The CDR3 contains 13 residues. The CDR3 is CSASTGSNYGYTF. The CDR3 DNA sequence: TGCAGCGCCTCGACAGGGTCGAACTATGGCTACACCTTC.

This clone has just a few counts. J is TRBJ2-7 and V is TRBV27, with 9 bases that match TRBD1. This CDR3 contains 16 residues. The junction had 9 bases not matched to a gene; V was cut back by 5 bases and J by 1 base. CDR1 MNHEY and CDR2 SMNVEV come from the germline V gene (reference sequence). CDR3 coding DNA: TGTGCCAGCAGTCCCGCGCCTGGACAGGGGTCCTACGAGCAGTACTTC. Protein: CASSPAPGQGSYEQYF.

The chain carries TRBV6-1 and TRBJ1-3, with D unresolved. Trimming took 2 bases from V and 3 from J, leaving 17 bases between them. The CDR3 spans 17 residues. Germline assignment: CDR1 MNHNS and CDR2 SASEGT. CDR3 protein: CASSESHARSDGNTIYF. In nucleotides, the CDR3 is TGTGCCAGCAGTGAATCCCACGCGAGGAGTGATGGAAACACCATATATTTT.

The chain uses TRBV6-5 and TRBJ2-7; tentative D call: TRBD2 (6 bases). The CDR3 contains 13 residues. Trimming pared 7 bases from V and 6 bases from J, leaving 16 bases between. The germline V gene has CDR1 MNHEY and CDR2 SVGAGI. The CDR3 protein is CASKRTEGGEQYF. The CDR3 bases are TGTGCCAGCAAGCGGACGGAGGGAGGCGAGCAGTACTTC.

V usage is TRBV29-1 and J usage is TRBJ1-4; D may be TRBD1 (5 bases). With 7 bases removed from V and 8 bases from J, the gap between germline ends came to 14 bases. The CDR3 spans 12 residues. Germline-derived CDR1 and CDR2 are SQVTM and ANQGSEA. CDR3 in DNA: TGCAGCGCGTCAGGGAAGGAAGAAAAACTGTTTTTT. It translates to CSASGKEEKLFF.

CDR3 sequence: CASSQDGTGALYGYTF. The DNA for the CDR3 is TGTGCCAGCAGCCAGGACGGGACAGGGGCACTCTATGGCTACACCTTC. The V call is TRBV5-4, the J call TRBJ1-2, with TRBD1 matching over 10 bases. Trimming at V came to 4 bases and at J to 4 bases, leaving 10 bases not matched to a gene. The CDR3 loop spans 16 amino acids. Germline loops: CDR1 SGHNT, CDR2 YYREEE (reference sequence).

This sequence joins TRBV7-9 and TRBJ2-3, with TRBD2 as a possible D gene (7 bases). Germline CDR1 SEHNR, CDR2 FQNEAQ (reference sequence). This CDR3 spans 19 amino acids. Trimming took off 5 bases at V and 2 bases at J, with 26 bases between the two ends. CDR3 amino acids: CASSLLLGGASGITDTQYF. The CDR3 DNA reads TGTGCCAGCAGCCTCCTATTGGGGGGGGCTAGCGGCATCACAGATACGCAGTATTTT.

The CDR3 DNA reads as TGTGCCAGCAGTTTAGCGGGGGGGGGCCTTCCCAAAACAGATACGCAGTATTTT. Its protein is CASSLAGGGLPKTDTQYF. The chain carries TRBV27 and TRBJ2-3; TRBD2 matches 9 bases. Per germline, CDR1 MNHEY and CDR2 SMNVEV (reference sequence). J lost 3 bases, V lost 2 bases, and 12 bases had no gene match. There are 18 residues in the CDR3.

The chain joins TRBV27 to TRBJ1-4, with a tentative D call TRBD1 (5 bases). The CDR3 has 16 amino acids. Germline loops: CDR1 MNHEY, CDR2 SMNVEV (reference sequence). Deletions cut 6 bases from V and 4 bases from J, with 18 bases between. For the CDR3, the DNA is TGTGCCAGCAGCGGGATCGGGGGAGAGTTTAATGAAAAACTGTTTTTT. Translating it yields CASSGIGGEFNEKLFF. Looking up the rest from reference TRBV27 and TRBJ1-4 gives the full variable domain: EAQVTQNPRYLITVTGKKLTVTCSQNMNHEYMSWYRQDPGLGLRQIYYSMNVEVTDKGDVPEGYKVSRKEKRNFPLILESPSPNQTSLYFCASSGIGGEFNEKLFFGSGTQLSVL.

This chain joins TRBV4-2 and TRBJ2-3; D remains unclear. Trimming pared 1 base from V and 8 bases from J, leaving 4 bases between. The CDR3 contains 11 residues. Germline lookup yields CDR1 LGHNA and CDR2 YNFKEQ. CDR3 bases: TGTGCCAGCAGCCAAGGCGGTACGCAGTATTTT. This sequence encodes CASSQGGTQYF.

The chain joins TRBV29-1 to TRBJ1-1, with 7 bases identical to TRBD1. This CDR3 is built from 14 residues. Looked up from germline, CDR1 is SQVTM and CDR2 is ANQGSEA. The V gene end was trimmed by 6 bases and the J gene end by 5 bases; junction bases not matched to a gene: 12. CDR3 loop: CSVVRQGVRTEAFF. Here the CDR3 DNA reads TGCAGCGTGGTAAGACAGGGCGTGAGGACTGAAGCTTTCTTT.

J is TRBJ2-3 and V is TRBV7-2; 14 nucleotides line up with TRBD2. V lost 1 base and J lost 1; bases outside the gene matches: 4. This CDR3 comprises 18 residues. Per the germline V gene, CDR1 is SGHTA and CDR2 is FQGNSA. DNA of the CDR3: TGTGCCAGCAGCTTAGGACTAGCGGGAGGGCCGGGCACAGATACGCAGTATTTT. Amino acid sequence: CASSLGLAGGPGTDTQYF.

The chain employs TRBV5-1 and TRBJ1-2, with 8 nucleotides matching TRBD1. Germline-derived CDR1 and CDR2 are SGHRS and YFSETQ. The CDR3 sequence is 16 residues long. Trimming at V came to 3 bases and at J to 1 base, leaving 8 bases not matched to a gene. DNA for the CDR3: TGCGCCAGCAGCTCAACCGGACAGGGCCTTAACTATGGCTACACCTTC. Its translation: CASSSTGQGLNYGYTF.